One and the same sample provided the 16 T cell receptor beta chains below, sequenced in a study of beta chain features in type 1 diabetes. General study findings and limits: Shortening of TCRB CDR3s, moderate but significant, appeared in all four CD4+ subsets of Type 1 diabetes patients.

Sequenced material consisted of expressed TCRB transcripts (all of the isolated RNA was reverse transcribed). The table came from immunoSEQ multiplex PCR; TCRdb's copy has only in-frame clones and leaves some out. This sample has around 650,000 clones; over 10% occur once, and the top ten carry around 0.12%. No antigen has been identified for these receptors. The sequenced sample was naive CD4+ T cells from blood. These receptors were obtained from a man aged 25 to 40 with type 1 diabetes.

Only a few counts were recorded for this clone. This chain links TRBV29-1 with TRBJ2-7; D possibly uses TRBD1 or TRBD2 (5 bases each). This CDR3 region has 12 residues. CDR1 and CDR2 (germline): SQVTM, ANQGSEA. V was clipped by 4 bases and J by 2 bases, with 9 bases between them. Here the CDR3 DNA reads TGCAGCGTTGGGGGGACCGCCTACGAGCAGTACTTC. Its protein product is CSVGGTAYEQYF.

Only a few counts were recorded for this clone. The chain links TRBV30 to TRBJ2-6, with TRBD1 matching over 9 bases. V dropped 4 bases and J dropped 1; count of bases not matched to a gene: 8. CDR1 GTSNPN and CDR2 SVGIG come from the germline V gene (reference sequence). The length of the CDR3 is 17 residues. CDR3 loop: CAWTAGQGLSGANVLTF. The CDR3 DNA sequence: TGTGCCTGGACCGCGGGACAGGGATTATCTGGGGCCAACGTCCTGACTTTC.

This clone occurred a few times. CDR3 sequence reads: CAISEAGAGKNIQYF. The DNA of the CDR3 is TGTGCCATCAGTGAGGCAGGGGCAGGCAAAAACATTCAGTACTTC. V gene TRBV10-3 combines with J gene TRBJ2-4; D might be TRBD1 (6 bases). V dropped 2 bases and J dropped 3 bases, with 11 bases sitting between them. The CDR3 covers 15 residues. Germline CDR1 is ENHRY and CDR2 is SYGVKD.

The chain carries TRBV6-6 and TRBJ1-5, with TRBD1 matching over 8 bases. This CDR3 has 16 amino acids. Germline CDR1 MNHNY, CDR2 SVGAGI (reference sequence). The J segment lost 4 bases and the V segment lost 6 bases, leaving 11 bases of the junction unmatched. The CDR3 DNA reads as TGTGCCAGCAGCCAAGTTAGACAGGGGCGTAATCAGCCCCAGCATTTT. Protein sequence: CASSQVRQGRNQPQHF.

The sample holds a few counts of this clone. The same CDR3 is also encoded by other DNA sequences in this sample. The rearrangement links TRBV18 to TRBJ2-2; D remains unclear. Trimming left V 2 bases short and J 3 bases short, with 4 bases between. CDR1 and CDR2 (germline): KGHSH, LQKENI. This CDR3 comprises 13 residues. CDR3 coding DNA: TGTGCCAGCTCACCAAGGGACACCGGGGAGCTGTTTTTT. It encodes CASSPRDTGELFF.

CDR3 sequence reads: CAWRGQGRQPQHF. CDR3 nucleotides: TGTGCCTGGAGAGGACAGGGTCGGCAGCCCCAGCATTTT. This rearrangement joins TRBV30 to TRBJ1-5; 8 bases line up with TRBD1. J lost 7 bases, V lost 3 bases, and 5 bases had no gene match. The germline V gene has CDR1 GTSNPN and CDR2 SVGIG (reference sequence). CDR3 size: 13 residues.

This clone was counted between two and nine times. The chain links TRBV5-1 to TRBJ2-4; D tentatively fits TRBD1 or TRBD2 (5 bases each). In germline, CDR1 is SGHRS, CDR2 YFSETQ. Trimming stripped 3 bases from V and 0 bases from J, with 10 bases between. The CDR3 length is 15 residues. CDR3 nucleotide sequence: TGCGCCAGCAGCTCCTCCGGGACAGCCAAAAACATTCAGTACTTC. It yields the protein CASSSSGTAKNIQYF.

This clone was counted a few times. CDR3 protein: CASSVPMDRITDTQYF. CDR3 bases: TGTGCCAGCAGCGTGCCGATGGACAGAATCACAGATACGCAGTATTTT. The chain links TRBV5-6 to TRBJ2-3, with TRBD1 as a possible D gene (6 bases). Per the germline V gene, CDR1 is SGHDT and CDR2 is YYEEEE. The CDR3 length is 16 residues. V was shortened by 4 bases and J by 2 bases, with 17 bases between the two germline ends.

This rearrangement joins TRBV2 to TRBJ1-3; no definite D call. This CDR3 region has 13 residues. Trimming removed 2 bases from V and 1 base from J, with 3 bases in between. CDR1 SNHLY and CDR2 FYNNEI come from the germline V gene. CDR3 amino acids: CASSELSGNTIYF. CDR3 coding DNA: TGTGCCAGCAGTGAACTATCTGGAAACACCATATATTTT.

This clone was observed a handful of times. This chain joins TRBV5-4 and TRBJ2-1; 10 positions agree with TRBD2. The CDR3 is made up of 14 amino acids. Germline values: CDR1 SGHNT, CDR2 YYREEE (reference sequence). With 1 base clipped from V and 7 bases from J, the junction kept 2 bases outside the gene matches. The CDR3 nucleotides read TGTGCCAGCAGCTTGAGGACTAGCGGAAATGAGCAGTTCTTC. Its protein product is CASSLRTSGNEQFF.

The rearrangement links TRBV29-1 to TRBJ2-3; 14 bases align to TRBD2. Germline CDR1 reads SQVTM; CDR2 reads ANQGSEA. Unmatched junction bases numbered 8, after V lost 7 bases and J lost 5 bases. The CDR3 runs 15 residues. The CDR3 sequence: CSAAGLAGGIDTQYF. The CDR3 DNA reads TGCAGCGCCGCTGGACTAGCGGGGGGAATAGATACGCAGTATTTT.

In its sample, this clone was seen a few times. This sample includes further DNA sequences coding for the same CDR3. The chain has TRBV7-6 and TRBJ2-5; a weak D match, TRBD1 (6 bases). With 1 base removed from V and 3 bases from J, the gap between germline ends came to 6 bases. Looked up from germline, CDR1 is SGHVS and CDR2 is FNYEAQ. The CDR3 is made up of 13 amino acids. The CDR3 loop is CASSLGTEETQYF. As DNA, the CDR3 is TGTGCCAGCAGCTTAGGGACAGAAGAGACCCAGTACTTC.

V gene TRBV10-3 combines with J gene TRBJ2-7; D possibly corresponds to TRBD1 (6 bases). Germline V lookup: CDR1 ENHRY, CDR2 SYGVKD. The CDR3 totals 13 residues. Trimming stripped 6 bases from V and 5 bases from J, with 14 bases between. The CDR3 DNA sequence: TGTGCCATCAGCCCGACAGGTGATCACGAGCAGTACTTC. Its protein product is CAISPTGDHEQYF.

V usage is TRBV30 and J usage is TRBJ2-5; 9 bases agree with TRBD2. The tail of the sequence fits TRBJ2-7 better, so the J call may be wrong. The CDR3 has 13 amino acids. Looked up from germline, CDR1 is GTSNPN and CDR2 is SVGIG (reference sequence). The CDR3: CAWRASGVYEQYF. CDR3 DNA sequence: TGTGCCTGGAGGGCTAGCGGGGTCTACGAGCAGTACTTC.

This clone has more than one count but fewer than ten. V is TRBV9 and J is TRBJ2-3, with D perhaps assigned TRBD1 or TRBD2 (6 bases each). CDR3 size: 15 residues. The V gene's germline CDR1 is SGDLS and CDR2 YYNGEE. The V and J ends lost 3 bases and 6 bases respectively, with 17 bases between them. The CDR3 region is CASSAWGAPSDTQYF. CDR3 bases: TGTGCCAGCAGCGCGTGGGGGGCTCCCAGCGATACGCAGTATTTT.

This chain connects TRBV30 to TRBJ2-2; D is uncertain. V was cut by 3 bases and J by 4 bases, with 9 bases left in between. This CDR3 has 13 residues. The V gene's germline CDR1 is GTSNPN and CDR2 SVGIG (reference sequence). The CDR3, as DNA: TGTGCCTGGAGGACCCCTAGCACCGGGGAGCTGTTTTTT. This translates into CAWRTPSTGELFF. The variable domain in full, with the rest retrieved from reference TRBV30 and TRBJ2-2, is SQTIHQWPATLVQPVGSPLSLECTVEGTSNPNLYWYRQAAGRGLQLLFYSVGIGQISSEVPQNLSASRPQDRQFILSSKKLLLSDSGFYLCAWRTPSTGELFFGEGSRLTVL.